This TCR beta chain originates from a study of T-cell memory formation after mild COVID-19. In the study overall: TCR clustering was largely donor specific.

This clonotype was counted a few times. Its antigen is unknown. Constant-segment primers were used for 5'RACE, and the resulting TCR alpha and TCR beta cDNA libraries carried sample barcodes and UMIs. TCRdb used MiXCR to reprocess the 5' RACE reads, holding one entry per CDR3 protein. Here the sample spans some 600,000 distinct CDR3 sequences, around a sixth being singletons. The study, taken as a whole, reports: CD4+ contracting clones lay mainly in CM and EM, CD8+ ones in EMRA. A second wave expanding day 15 to 37 was CD4+-biased; contracting clones were balanced.

The sample taken for sequencing was PBMCs or a T cell subset sorted from them (not recorded which). This sequence originates from an adult woman who had mild COVID-19 (a few samples of this study predate the infection). Cell type and time point are not known.

CDR3 sequence: CASRAQDRGNTEAFF. In nucleotides, the CDR3 is TGTGCCAGTAGGGCCCAGGACAGGGGGAACACTGAAGCTTTCTTT. V gene TRBV19 combines with J gene TRBJ1-1, with 9 bases aligning to TRBD1. This CDR3 region has 15 residues. CDR1 LNHDA and CDR2 SQIVND come from the germline V gene (reference sequence). The junction had 6 bases not matched to a gene; V was cut back by 6 bases and J by 1 base.